This TCR beta chain was profiled in a study of OX40 agonist ivuxolimab in advanced cancers. The CDR3 covers 14 residues. Profiled with immunoSEQ multiplex PCR; TCRdb holds only in-frame clones, not every one. The sample contains 95,000 to 150,000 clones, roughly 95% of which appear only once. The sequences come from CD4+ or CD8+ T cells sorted from blood, collected in a trial of the OX40 agonist ivuxolimab. This TCR derives from an adult with an advanced solid tumor such as melanoma, head and neck, liver or kidney cancer. The chain is built from TRBV21-1 and TRBJ2-7; no check of the table's D call, TRBD2, against the DNA was made. TRBV21-1 is a pseudogene. CDR3 in DNA: TGTGCCAGCCGGGAGGGCGGAGGCTCCTACGAGCAGTACTTC. Translation gives CASREGGGSYEQYF.